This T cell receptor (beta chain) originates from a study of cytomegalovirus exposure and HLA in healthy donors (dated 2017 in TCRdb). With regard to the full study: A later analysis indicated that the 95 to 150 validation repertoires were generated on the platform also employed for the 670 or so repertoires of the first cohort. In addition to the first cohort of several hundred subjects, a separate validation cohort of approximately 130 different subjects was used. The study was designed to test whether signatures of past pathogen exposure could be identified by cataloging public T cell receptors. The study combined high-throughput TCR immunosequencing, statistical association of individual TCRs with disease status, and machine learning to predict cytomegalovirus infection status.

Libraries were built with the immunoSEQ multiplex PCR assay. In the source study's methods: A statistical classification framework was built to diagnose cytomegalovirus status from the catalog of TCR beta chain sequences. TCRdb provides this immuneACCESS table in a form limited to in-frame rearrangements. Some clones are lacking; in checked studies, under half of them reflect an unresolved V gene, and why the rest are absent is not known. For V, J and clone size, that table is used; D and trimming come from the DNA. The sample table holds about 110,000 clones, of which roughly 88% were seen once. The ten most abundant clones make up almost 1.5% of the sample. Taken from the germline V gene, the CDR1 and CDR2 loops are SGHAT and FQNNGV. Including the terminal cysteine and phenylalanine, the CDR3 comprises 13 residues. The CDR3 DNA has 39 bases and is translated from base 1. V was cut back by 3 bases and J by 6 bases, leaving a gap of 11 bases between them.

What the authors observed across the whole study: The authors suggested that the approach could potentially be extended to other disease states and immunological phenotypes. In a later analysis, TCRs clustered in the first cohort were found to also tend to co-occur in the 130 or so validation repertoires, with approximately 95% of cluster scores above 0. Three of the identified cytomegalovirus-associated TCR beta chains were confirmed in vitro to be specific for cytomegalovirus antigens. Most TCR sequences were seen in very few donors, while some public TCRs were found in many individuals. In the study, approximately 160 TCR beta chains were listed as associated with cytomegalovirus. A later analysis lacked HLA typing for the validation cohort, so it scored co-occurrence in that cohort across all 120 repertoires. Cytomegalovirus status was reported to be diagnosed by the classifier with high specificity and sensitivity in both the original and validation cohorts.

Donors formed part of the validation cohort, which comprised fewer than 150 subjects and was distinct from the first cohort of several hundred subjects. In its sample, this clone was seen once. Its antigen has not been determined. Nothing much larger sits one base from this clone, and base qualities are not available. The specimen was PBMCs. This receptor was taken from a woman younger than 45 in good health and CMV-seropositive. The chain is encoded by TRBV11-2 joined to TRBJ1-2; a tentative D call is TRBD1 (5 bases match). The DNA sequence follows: TGTGCCAGCAGCTTCAGGGTTGGTGATGGCTACACCTTC. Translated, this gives CASSFRVGDGYTF.